Listed below are T cell receptor beta chains from one sample, sequenced in a study of early T cells in non-severe SARS-CoV-2 infection. TCRdb fed the 5' RACE reads into MiXCR, producing one record per CDR3 protein. Here the sample spans roughly 50,000 distinct CDR3 sequences, roughly 9.3% being singletons. The source material was whole blood. These TCRs come from an adult who was a healthcare worker with PCR-confirmed SARS-CoV-2 infection or an uninfected control (not recorded which). Both conserved end residues are part of each CDR3. A D gene is named only where the DNA matches it firmly. Not all rows give a size; the values are once, few, many and, for expanded clones, a class.

TRBV28	.	many	TRBJ2-2	13	CASSLLTPGELFF	TGTGCCAGCAGTTTATTAACACCGGGGGAGCTGTTTTTT
TRBV7-2	TRBD1	.	TRBJ2-3	15	CASSRPGTGPDTQYF	TGTGCCAGCAGCCGTCCCGGGACAGGGCCAGATACGCAGTATTTT
TRBV6-6	TRBD1	many	TRBJ1-2	17	CASSYRQGQAAVYGYTF	TGTGCCAGCAGTTATCGACAGGGACAGGCAGCAGTATACGGCTACACCTTC
TRBV7-9	.	many	TRBJ2-7	14	CASSLGGALEKQYF	TGTGCCAGCAGCTTGGGGGGTGCCCTGGAGAAGCAGTACTTC
TRBV4-1	TRBD1	many	TRBJ1-1	14	CASGRTGTNTEAFF	TGCGCCAGCGGAAGGACAGGGACTAACACTGAAGCTTTCTTT
TRBV7-2	.	many	TRBJ2-7	13	CASSPSVLDEQYF	TGTGCCAGCAGCCCGAGCGTCCTTGACGAGCAGTACTTC
TRBV7-9	.	few	TRBJ1-3	17	CASSLATRMGAGNTIYF	TGTGCCAGCAGCTTAGCCACCCGTATGGGTGCTGGAAACACCATATATTTT
TRBV7-8	.	few	TRBJ2-3	14	CASRRPGPTDTQYF	TGTGCCAGCAGAAGGCCAGGCCCCACAGATACGCAGTATTTT
TRBV12-3/TRBV12-4	.	many	TRBJ2-1	13	CASSPDSGGIQFF	TGTGCCAGCAGTCCCGACTCCGGGGGTATACAGTTCTTC
TRBV6-5	.	few	TRBJ2-4	14	CASSGWGAKNIQYF	TGTGCCAGCAGCGGTTGGGGGGCCAAGAACATTCAGTACTTC
TRBV18	.	many	TRBJ1-6	13	CASSPEDEGTLHF	TGTGCCAGCTCACCTGAGGATGAGGGAACCCTCCACTTT
TRBV25-1	.	few	TRBJ2-6	18	CASKVLQGPTSGANVLTF	TGTGCCAGCAAGGTATTGCAGGGTCCCACCTCTGGGGCCAACGTCCTGACTTTC
TRBV25-1	.	many	TRBJ2-1	16	CASSEYNSPKSGEQFF	TGTGCCAGCAGTGAATATAATTCCCCCAAATCTGGTGAGCAGTTCTTC
TRBV28	TRBD1	few	TRBJ2-7	15	CASSPGQGASYEQYF	TGTGCCAGCAGTCCCGGACAGGGGGCATCCTACGAGCAGTACTTC
TRBV6-6	.	many	TRBJ1-5	18	CASSYRAARESSNQPQHF	TGTGCCAGCAGTTATAGGGCAGCGAGGGAGTCTAGCAATCAGCCCCAGCATTTT
TRBV6-2/TRBV6-3	TRBD1	.	TRBJ1-1	13	CASSRSDRAEAFF	TGTGCCAGCAGTCGAAGCGACAGGGCTGAAGCTTTCTTT
TRBV14	.	many	TRBJ2-5	16	CASSLPGGPYQETQYF	TGTGCCAGCAGCCTTCCCGGGGGGCCCTATCAAGAGACCCAGTACTTC
TRBV5-4	.	.	TRBJ1-2	14	CASRQQGNDYGYTF	TGTGCCAGCAGGCAACAGGGAAACGACTATGGCTACACCTTC
TRBV2	.	many	TRBJ2-4	15	CASNTGTLKGNIQYF	TGTGCCAGCAACACCGGGACACTAAAGGGAAACATTCAGTACTTC
TRBV14	TRBD1	many	TRBJ2-1	15	CASSPPWTGSNEQFF	TGTGCCAGCAGCCCCCCCTGGACAGGGAGCAATGAGCAGTTCTTC
TRBV11-2	TRBD2	.	TRBJ2-1	14	CASGLAGNYNEQFF	TGTGCCAGCGGACTAGCGGGAAACTACAATGAGCAGTTCTTC
TRBV6-5	.	.	TRBJ2-3	12	CASSTPGHTQYF	TGTGCCAGCAGTACCCCGGGCCATACGCAGTATTTT
TRBV20-1	.	.	TRBJ2-2	14	CSAPSGIVTGELFF	TGCAGTGCTCCATCCGGGATCGTCACCGGGGAGCTGTTTTTT
TRBV27	.	.	TRBJ2-1	15	CASSPDGQRYNEQFF	TGTGCCAGCAGTCCGGACGGCCAGAGGTACAATGAGCAGTTCTTC
TRBV9	.	.	TRBJ2-7	14	CASSLDGHRREQYF	TGTGCCAGCAGCCTCGACGGGCATCGGAGGGAGCAGTACTTC
TRBV5-4	.	many	TRBJ1-1	14	CASSRSQVPAEAFF	TGTGCCAGCAGCCGCAGCCAGGTCCCAGCTGAAGCTTTCTTT